The 31 T cell receptor beta chains presented below share a single source sample, sequenced in a study of blood T cell repertoires in COVID-19. Data came from immunoSEQ multiplex PCR; TCRdb stores just in-frame clones and leaves some out. The data show fewer than 650,000 clones, about 89% seen once. The sample taken for sequencing was peripheral blood. These receptors were taken from a woman in her fifties or sixties with COVID-19, enrolled during active disease.

Remarks on this clone: At one boundary the junction diverges from the germline segment, which might be a read error. The V call is TRBV30, the J call TRBJ2-7; a weak D match, TRBD1 (5 bases). This CDR3 contains 11 residues. Per germline, CDR1 GTSNPN and CDR2 SVGIG (reference sequence). The CDR3 is CAWSQGIGQGF. The CDR3 DNA follows: TGTGCCTGGAGCCAAGGCATAGGTCAGGGATTC. Full variable domain (missing parts from reference TRBV30 and TRBJ2-7): SQTIHQWPATLVQPVGSPLSLECTVEGTSNPNLYWYRQAAGRGLQLLFYSVGIGQISSEVPQNLSASRPQDRQFILSSKKLLLSDSGFYLCAWSQGIGQGFGPGTRLTVT.

This chain joins TRBV1 and TRBJ2-2; the DNA was not used to check the table's D call, TRBD2. TRBV1 is a listed pseudogene. The CDR3 loop spans 18 amino acids. CDR3 region: CTSSQDPLAGPNTGELFF. CDR3 nucleotides: TGCACCAGCAGCCAAGACCCCCTAGCGGGGCCTAACACCGGGGAGCTGTTTTTT.

The chain employs TRBV9 and TRBJ2-1; TRBD2 is a possible D gene (6 bases). CDR3 length: 14 amino acids. V shed 1 base and J shed 7 bases, with 12 bases lying between them. CDR1 and CDR2 (germline): SGDLS, YYNGEE. CDR3 in amino acids: CASSVTGGGNEQFF. CDR3 nucleotides: TGTGCCAGCAGCGTAACCGGGGGAGGAAATGAGCAGTTCTTC.

The chain uses TRBV2 and TRBJ2-1, with TRBD1 matching over 9 bases. Germline V CDR1 and CDR2: SNHLY, FYNNEI. V dropped 6 bases and J dropped 3; count of bases not matched to a gene: 9. There are 16 residues in the CDR3. The CDR3 spells CASSERLGQGYNEQFF. The CDR3 DNA reads as TGTGCCAGCAGCGAAAGGCTGGGACAGGGCTACAATGAGCAGTTCTTC.

The V gene is TRBV5-1, the J gene TRBJ1-2; 8 bases align to TRBD1. CDR3 size: 18 residues. V lost 4 bases to trimming and J lost 9 bases; unmatched junction nucleotides: 23. The germline V gene has CDR1 SGHRS and CDR2 YFSETQ. As DNA, the CDR3 is TGCGCCAGCAGCATCGGACAGGGAGGGACACGGAGCCAGTATAGCTACACCTTC. Its protein product is CASSIGQGGTRSQYSYTF.

This clone was counted only a few times. The rearrangement joins TRBV5-1 to TRBJ2-7, with 10 bases fitting TRBD2. Trimming took 5 bases from V and 2 from J; bases not matched to a gene: 7. Germline V CDR1 and CDR2: SGHRS, YFSETQ. The CDR3 is made up of 15 amino acids. The CDR3 nucleotides read TGCGCCAGCAGATGGTATAGCGGGGGGCCCTACGAGCAGTACTTC. Translated: CASRWYSGGPYEQYF.

V and J are TRBV10-3 and TRBJ1-2, with 7 bases matching TRBD1. There are 13 residues in the CDR3. V trimming: 4 bases; J trimming: 7 bases; junction bases outside the gene matches: 6. Germline CDR1 is ENHRY and CDR2 is SYGVKD. This chain's CDR3 is CAISGGTVRGYTF. CDR3 DNA: TGTGCCATCAGTGGGGGGACAGTTCGTGGCTACACCTTC.

This chain links TRBV5-1 with TRBJ1-1; the D is unclear. From germline, CDR1 is SGHRS and CDR2 YFSETQ. The V gene lost 0 bases and the J gene lost 2 bases, with 14 bases spanning the gap. The CDR3 covers 16 residues. The CDR3 is CASSLVPRQTNTEAFF. The CDR3 DNA follows: TGCGCCAGCAGCTTGGTCCCGAGGCAGACCAACACTGAAGCTTTCTTT.

The J gene is TRBJ2-1, the V gene TRBV5-1; possibly TRBD2 for D (6 bases). The CDR3 sequence is 16 residues long. From germline, CDR1 is SGHRS and CDR2 YFSETQ. V lost 4 bases and J 0 bases, leaving 14 bases between the germline ends. CDR3: CASSRGLANSYNEQFF. The CDR3 DNA reads as TGCGCCAGCAGCCGGGGCCTAGCGAACTCCTACAATGAGCAGTTCTTC.

The chain employs TRBV4-2 and TRBJ2-1, with 11 nucleotides matching TRBD2. CDR1 LGHNA and CDR2 YNFKEQ come from the germline V gene. The ends lost 4 bases at V and 4 bases at J; junction bases unmatched: 3. The CDR3 has 15 residues. CDR3 region: CASSPGLAEYNEQFF. The CDR3 DNA reads TGTGCCAGCAGCCCGGGACTAGCGGAATACAATGAGCAGTTCTTC.

The CDR3 coding sequence is TGTGCCAGCAGTGCTGGGTTGAGGCGGGGCTACACCTTC. Its translation: CASSAGLRRGYTF. The chain combines TRBV2 with TRBJ1-2; unclear D gene. The CDR3 spans 13 residues. In germline, CDR1 is SNHLY, CDR2 FYNNEI. With 4 bases removed from V and 8 bases from J, the gap between germline ends came to 14 bases.

CDR3 loop: CASSQTGIYGYTF. The CDR3 bases are TGTGCCAGCAGCCAAACAGGGATCTATGGCTACACCTTC. J is TRBJ1-2 and V is TRBV3-1 (or the pseudogene TRBV3-2); a possible D gene is TRBD1 (6 bases). Germline V gives CDR1 LGHDT, CDR2 YNNKEL (reference sequence). V was pared by 2 bases and J by 4 bases, with 8 bases between. CDR3 size: 13 residues.

The chain employs TRBV7-3 and TRBJ2-1; 7 bases match TRBD2. There are 18 residues in the CDR3. CDR1 is SGHTA and CDR2 is FQGTGA in the germline V gene. After removal of 2 bases from V and 7 bases from J, the junction contained 17 bases not matched to a gene. The CDR3 sequence is CASSLSFDLAPGGNEQFF. Here the CDR3 DNA reads TGTGCCAGCAGCTTATCATTTGATCTAGCGCCCGGGGGGAATGAGCAGTTCTTC.

This chain connects TRBV28 to TRBJ1-2; D gene ambiguous. CDR1 is MDHEN and CDR2 is SYDVKM in the germline V gene. The CDR3 has 14 amino acids. V was shortened by 3 bases and J by 1 base, with 9 bases between the two germline ends. For the CDR3, the DNA is TGTGCCAGCAGTTTGGTTAACAGTAACTATGGCTACACCTTC. Its translation: CASSLVNSNYGYTF.

This chain's CDR3 is CASSRGGRTDTQYF. In DNA form, the CDR3 reads TGTGCCAGCAGCCGGGGGGGTCGCACAGATACGCAGTATTTT. The rearrangement joins TRBV3-1 (or the pseudogene TRBV3-2) to TRBJ2-3; 7 bases fit TRBD2. Germline lookup yields CDR1 LGHDT and CDR2 YNNKEL (reference sequence). V dropped 4 bases and J dropped 1; count of bases not matched to a gene: 2. The CDR3 runs 14 residues.

The chain links TRBV27 to TRBJ1-1; tentative D call: TRBD1 (6 bases). V was trimmed by 6 bases and J by 4 bases, leaving 9 bases between them. CDR1 MNHEY and CDR2 SMNVEV come from the germline V gene (reference sequence). CDR3 length equals 12 residues. CDR3 sequence: CASRIGGTEAFF. The DNA of the CDR3 is TGTGCCAGCAGGATAGGGGGCACTGAAGCTTTCTTT.

The V gene is TRBV5-6, the J gene TRBJ2-6; the match to TRBD2 covers 7 bases. The junction had 0 bases not matched to a gene; V was cut back by 3 bases and J by 0 bases. Per germline, CDR1 SGHDT and CDR2 YYEEEE. This CDR3 is built from 15 residues. The CDR3: CASSWTSSGANVLTF. The CDR3 nucleotides are TGTGCCAGCAGCTGGACTAGCTCTGGGGCCAACGTCCTGACTTTC.

This chain uses TRBV5-4 with TRBJ1-1, with D unresolved. This CDR3 has 13 amino acids. V was shortened by 2 bases and J by 2 bases, with 7 bases between the two germline ends. Germline V gene sequence: CDR1 SGHNT, CDR2 YYREEE (reference sequence). This CDR3 reads CASSFNSNTEAFF. CDR3 nucleotide sequence: TGTGCCAGCAGCTTCAACTCCAACACTGAAGCTTTCTTT.

The CDR3 DNA sequence: TGTGCCATCAGTGAGCGGAGCAATCAGCCCCAGCATTTT. As protein: CAISERSNQPQHF. The chain joins TRBV10-3 to TRBJ1-5; D uncertain. The germline gives CDR1 ENHRY, CDR2 SYGVKD. The CDR3 length is 13 residues. Deletions cut 2 bases from V and 1 base from J, with 3 bases between.

The rearrangement links TRBV28 to TRBJ2-2; weak D call: TRBD2 (6 bases). Germline V CDR1 and CDR2: MDHEN, SYDVKM. V was trimmed by 6 bases and J by 0 bases, leaving 17 bases between them. CDR3 size: 17 residues. This CDR3 is CASRTGLTLANTGELFF. In DNA, the CDR3 is TGTGCCAGCAGAACGGGACTCACACTCGCGAACACCGGGGAGCTGTTTTTT.

The chain has TRBV7-9 and TRBJ1-3; 7 bases match TRBD1. The V and J ends lost 3 bases and 4 bases, in that order; junction bases with no gene match: 3. CDR3 length: 14 amino acids. CDR1 and CDR2 (germline): SEHNR, FQNEAQ (reference sequence). DNA of the CDR3: TGTGCCAGCAGCTTCACACAGGGGGGAAACACCATATATTTT. Encoded protein: CASSFTQGGNTIYF.

This clone was seen only once. The chain is built from TRBV28 and TRBJ2-2; TRBD1 aligns across 9 bases. The germline V gene has CDR1 MDHEN and CDR2 SYDVKM. The CDR3 contains 15 residues. V shed 5 bases, J shed 6 bases, and the junction held 7 bases outside the gene matches. As DNA, the CDR3 is TGTGCCAGCAGTATTACAGGGGGCGCGGCCGGGGAGCTGTTTTTT. It codes for CASSITGGAAGELFF.

The V gene is TRBV5-4, the J gene TRBJ1-6; TRBD1 might be the D (5 bases). This CDR3 has 15 residues. Germline CDR1 reads SGHNT; CDR2 reads YYREEE (reference sequence). V lost 4 bases to trimming and J lost 6 bases, with 14 bases between them. As DNA, the CDR3 is TGTGCCAGCAGCCGACGAGACAGACCTAATTCACCCCTCCACTTT. It specifies CASSRRDRPNSPLHF.

This clone occurred once. The chain recombines TRBV7-9 with TRBJ2-5, with D maybe TRBD1 (5 bases). Trimming stripped 0 bases from V and 1 base from J, with 6 bases between. CDR3 length: 14 amino acids. Per germline, CDR1 SEHNR and CDR2 FQNEAQ (reference sequence). Written as DNA, the CDR3 is TGTGCCAGCAGCTTAGCAGGGGTCCAAGAGACCCAGTACTTC. Its protein product is CASSLAGVQETQYF. The full variable domain, its missing parts supplied by reference TRBV7-9 and TRBJ2-5, is DTGVSQNPRHKITKRGQNVTFRCDPISEHNRLYWYRQTLGQGPEFLTYFQNEAQLEKSRLLSDRFSAERPKGSFSTLEIQRTEQGDSAMYLCASSLAGVQETQYFGPGTRLLVL.

The rearrangement joins TRBV19 to TRBJ1-3; D not resolved. Per germline, CDR1 LNHDA and CDR2 SQIVND (reference sequence). This CDR3 is 15 amino acids long. The V and J ends lost 0 bases and 2 bases respectively, with 8 bases between them. CDR3 sequence (DNA): TGTGCCAGTAGTATAGAAGAGACTCCTGGAAACACCATATATTTT. It translates to CASSIEETPGNTIYF. The whole variable domain, filled in from reference TRBV19 and TRBJ1-3, reads DGGITQSPKYLFRKEGQNVTLSCEQNLNHDAMYWYRQDPGQGLRLIYYSQIVNDFQKGDIAEGYSVSREKKESFPLTVTSAQKNPTAFYLCASSIEETPGNTIYFGEGSWLTVV.

The chain is built from TRBV9 and TRBJ1-2, with a tentative D call TRBD1 (5 bases). Germline V gene sequence: CDR1 SGDLS, CDR2 YYNGEE. Trimming pared 4 bases from V and 8 bases from J, leaving 21 bases between. The CDR3 consists of 15 residues. CDR3 coding DNA: TGTGCCAGCAGCCCCCGGGGGACCTCCAGCGGCGGCTACACCTTC. Its protein product is CASSPRGTSSGGYTF.

V usage is TRBV21-1 and J usage is TRBJ1-4; the table gives TRBD1 as D, unverified against the DNA. TRBV21-1 is shown as a pseudogene. The CDR3 is 15 amino acids. CDR3 amino acids: CASSNRDRPNEKLFF. The CDR3 DNA follows: TGTGCCAGCAGCAACCGCGACAGGCCCAACGAAAAACTGTTTTTT.

V is TRBV30 and J is TRBJ2-2; D might be TRBD2 (6 bases). V was clipped by 2 bases and J by 6 bases, with 10 bases between them. Per the germline V gene, CDR1 is GTSNPN and CDR2 is SVGIG (reference sequence). The CDR3 has 13 residues. CDR3 region: CAWSPGRPGELFF. In DNA form, the CDR3 reads TGTGCCTGGAGTCCAGGGAGGCCCGGGGAGCTGTTTTTT. Looking up the rest from reference TRBV30 and TRBJ2-2 gives the full variable domain: SQTIHQWPATLVQPVGSPLSLECTVEGTSNPNLYWYRQAAGRGLQLLFYSVGIGQISSEVPQNLSASRPQDRQFILSSKKLLLSDSGFYLCAWSPGRPGELFFGEGSRLTVL.

This clone was recorded only once. This sequence joins TRBV19 and TRBJ1-5, with 9 bases identical to TRBD1. J gave up 0 bases and V 5 bases, and 2 bases lay outside the gene matches. The CDR3 loop spans 15 amino acids. CDR1 and CDR2 (germline): LNHDA, SQIVND (reference sequence). CDR3 nucleotide sequence: TGTGCCAGTAGTCGACAGGGGGATAGCAATCAGCCCCAGCATTTT. This translates into CASSRQGDSNQPQHF.

Only one count was recorded for this clone. The V gene is TRBV3-1 (or the pseudogene TRBV3-2), the J gene TRBJ2-3; TRBD2 agrees at 9 bases. The CDR3 consists of 18 residues. Germline CDR1 LGHDT, CDR2 YNNKEL (reference sequence). J gave up 0 bases and V 1 base, and 8 bases lay outside the gene matches. CDR3 region: CASSQGVSGGGSTDTQYF. The CDR3 region has the DNA TGTGCCAGCAGCCAAGGAGTTAGCGGGGGCGGTAGCACAGATACGCAGTATTTT.

The chain employs TRBV6-2 or TRBV6-3 and TRBJ2-7; D remains unclear. Trimming removed 4 bases from V and 0 bases from J, with 10 bases in between. Germline loops: CDR1 MNHEY, CDR2 SVGEGT. There are 14 residues in the CDR3. This CDR3 reads CASSLYLGSYEQYF. CDR3 bases: TGTGCCAGCAGTTTATACCTCGGCTCCTACGAGCAGTACTTC.